What follows are 13 T cell receptor beta chains derived from one specimen sequenced in a study of cytomegalovirus exposure and HLA in healthy donors. Primers for the PCR totalled 60 Vbeta and 13 Jbeta. Assay used: immunoSEQ multiplex PCR; TCRdb lists only in-frame clones, some missing. The table lists about 160,000 clones, around 80% of them singletons, with nearly 8.5% in the top ten. The specimen was PBMCs. These receptors came from a male donor in good health and CMV-seropositive.

The chain combines TRBV27 with TRBJ2-3; the match to TRBD2 covers 7 bases. The CDR3 spans 15 residues. The germline V gene has CDR1 MNHEY and CDR2 SMNVEV (reference sequence). Trimming removed 5 bases from V and 2 bases from J; junction bases left unmatched: 7. This CDR3 reads CASSPFGLDTDTQYF. The CDR3 coding sequence is TGTGCCAGCAGTCCATTCGGACTAGACACAGATACGCAGTATTTT.

The chain is built from TRBV5-1 and TRBJ1-1, with 12 bases aligning to TRBD1. The CDR3 consists of 16 residues. The V gene's germline CDR1 is SGHRS and CDR2 YFSETQ. V was pared by 4 bases and J by 5 bases, with 9 bases of the junction left unmatched. CDR3 sequence: CASSHGTGGAETEAFF. The DNA of the CDR3 is TGCGCCAGCAGCCACGGGACAGGGGGCGCGGAAACTGAAGCTTTCTTT.

The gene calls are TRBV6-5 and TRBJ2-1; 7 bases fit TRBD2. Germline-derived CDR1 and CDR2 are MNHEY and SVGAGI. Trimming cost V 7 bases and J 4 bases; bases outside gene matches: 10. CDR3 size: 15 residues. The CDR3 reads CASKISGPPYNEQFF. The CDR3 DNA is TGTGCCAGCAAAATTAGCGGGCCTCCATACAATGAGCAGTTCTTC.

This clone appeared a few times. This chain connects TRBV11-3 to TRBJ2-1; 7 bases agree with TRBD2. The CDR3 extends over 15 amino acids. V was pared by 3 bases and J by 7 bases, with 9 bases of the junction left unmatched. In germline, CDR1 is SGHNT, CDR2 YENEEA. The CDR3 sequence is CASSLWVEGGNEQFF. The CDR3, as DNA: TGTGCCAGCAGCTTGTGGGTTGAGGGAGGGAATGAGCAGTTCTTC.

The chain recombines TRBV4-1 with TRBJ1-6, with 9 bases lining up with TRBD1. CDR1 and CDR2 (germline): MGHRA, YSYEKL. V shed 4 bases, J shed 3 bases, and the junction held 4 bases outside the gene matches. The CDR3 extends over 16 amino acids. CDR3 DNA sequence: TGCGCCAGCAGCCTGGGACAGGGAAGCTATAATTCACCCCTCCACTTT. It translates to CASSLGQGSYNSPLHF.

J is TRBJ1-4 and V is TRBV6-1; D remains ambiguous. Germline V gene lookup returns CDR1 MNHNS and CDR2 SASEGT. The CDR3 totals 14 residues. Trimming left V 3 bases short and J 0 bases short, with 5 bases between. The CDR3 sequence is CASSDPATNEKLFF. The CDR3 DNA sequence: TGTGCCAGCAGTGATCCGGCAACTAATGAAAAACTGTTTTTT.

This clone was seen just once. This chain links TRBV4-1 with TRBJ2-7; D perhaps matches TRBD2 (6 bases). The CDR3 has 16 amino acids. The germline CDR1 and CDR2 sequences are MGHRA and YSYEKL. The germline V and J ends were trimmed by 4 bases and 2 bases, with 18 bases remaining between them. CDR3 sequence reads: CASSRAEAGETYEQYF. For the CDR3, the DNA is TGCGCCAGCAGCCGAGCGGAAGCGGGCGAAACCTACGAGCAGTACTTC.

This rearrangement joins TRBV15 to TRBJ2-7; 7 positions match TRBD1. Losses at the gene ends were 4 bases for V and 4 bases for J; bases not matched to a gene: 13. This CDR3 spans 16 amino acids. Germline V lookup: CDR1 LNHNV, CDR2 YYDKDF (reference sequence). Here the CDR3 reads CATSTVVGTDLYEQYF. The CDR3 bases are TGTGCCACCAGCACTGTAGTTGGGACAGACTTATACGAGCAGTACTTC.

The chain is built from TRBV9 and TRBJ1-5; D remains ambiguous. This CDR3 is 15 amino acids long. V was shortened by 3 bases and J by 0 bases, with 10 bases between the two germline ends. Germline loops: CDR1 SGDLS, CDR2 YYNGEE. The CDR3 loop reads CASSANQFSNQPQHF. For the CDR3, the DNA is TGTGCCAGCAGCGCCAATCAGTTTAGCAATCAGCCCCAGCATTTT.

The chain joins TRBV30 to TRBJ1-1; no clear D gene. The CDR3 sequence is 11 residues long. The germline V gene encodes CDR1 GTSNPN and CDR2 SVGIG (reference sequence). The V and J ends lost 0 bases and 8 bases respectively, with 7 bases between them. This chain's CDR3 is CAWSVRQEAFF. The CDR3, as DNA: TGTGCCTGGAGTGTCCGACAAGAAGCTTTCTTT.

J is TRBJ1-1 and V is TRBV15; no clear D gene. Trimming shortened V by 0 bases and J by 2 bases, and 7 bases separated the two germline ends. The CDR3 covers 14 residues. Per germline, CDR1 LNHNV and CDR2 YYDKDF (reference sequence). The CDR3 sequence is CATSRDQVNTEAFF. The CDR3 DNA follows: TGTGCCACCAGCAGAGATCAGGTTAACACTGAAGCTTTCTTT.

This chain joins TRBV6-6 and TRBJ1-5; perhaps TRBD1 as D (5 bases). Trimming shortened V by 0 bases and J by 0 bases, and 9 bases separated the two germline ends. Looked up from germline, CDR1 is MNHNY and CDR2 is SVGAGI (reference sequence). The CDR3 has 16 residues. The CDR3 sequence: CASSYSTAYSNQPQHF. DNA of the CDR3: TGTGCCAGCAGTTACTCGACAGCGTATAGCAATCAGCCCCAGCATTTT.

The chain employs TRBV5-1 and TRBJ1-4; D unresolved. Per germline, CDR1 SGHRS and CDR2 YFSETQ. The length of the CDR3 is 14 residues. Trimming removed 0 bases at V and 5 bases at J, with 8 bases between. CDR3 loop: CASSLVGGNEKLFF. CDR3 coding DNA: TGCGCCAGCAGCTTGGTTGGCGGGAATGAAAAACTGTTTTTT.